Each of the 10 T cell receptor beta chains below was sequenced from the same sample in a study of CD8+ T cells in alopecia areata. Treatment: oral pan-JAK inhibitor, 5-10 mg twice daily. Isolated RNA was reverse transcribed into cDNA used as the sequencing template. The table came from immunoSEQ multiplex PCR; TCRdb's copy has only in-frame clones and leaves some out. Of about 64,000 clones in the sample, 40% to 55% were seen once. Sequencing was performed on CD8+ T cells sorted from blood, taken between weeks 36 and 40, from a patient treated with tofacitinib. The receptor source for this set is a human donor with alopecia areata.

This clone was detected a few times. This chain joins TRBV11-2 and TRBJ1-1; no clear D. V was cut by 5 bases and J by 1 base, with 11 bases left in between. The CDR3 extends over 14 amino acids. Germline lookup yields CDR1 SGHAT and CDR2 FQNNGV. This chain's CDR3 is CASSLYATNTEAFF. The CDR3 bases are TGTGCCAGCAGCCTCTATGCCACGAACACTGAAGCTTTCTTT.

This clone appeared a few times. The rearrangement joins TRBV29-1 to TRBJ2-2; D not resolved. Germline CDR1 reads SQVTM; CDR2 reads ANQGSEA. The CDR3 totals 13 residues. Trimming took off 3 bases at V and 4 bases at J, with 9 bases between the two ends. The CDR3: CSVDRAFTGELFF. CDR3 coding DNA: TGCAGCGTTGATCGAGCGTTCACCGGGGAGCTGTTTTTT.

The chain links TRBV30 to TRBJ1-5, with D unresolved. Trimming stripped 1 base from V and 3 bases from J, with 10 bases between. Germline CDR1 reads GTSNPN; CDR2 reads SVGIG (reference sequence). The CDR3 covers 14 residues. The CDR3 is CAWSAVTTNQPQHF. As DNA, the CDR3 is TGTGCCTGGAGTGCGGTAACAACCAATCAGCCCCAGCATTTT.

There are a few counts of this clone. The chain uses TRBV9 and TRBJ1-1; D may be TRBD1 (6 bases). Per the germline V gene, CDR1 is SGDLS and CDR2 is YYNGEE. The CDR3 is 15 amino acids. The germline V and J ends were trimmed by 0 bases and 3 bases, with 12 bases remaining between them. CDR3 amino acids: CASSVGQGRDTEAFF. For the CDR3, the DNA is TGTGCCAGCAGCGTAGGGCAGGGGCGGGACACTGAAGCTTTCTTT.

This clone was observed a single time. V and J are TRBV7-8 and TRBJ1-5; the match to TRBD1 covers 8 bases. The germline V gene has CDR1 SGHVS and CDR2 FQNEAQ. V dropped 2 bases and J dropped 9; count of bases not matched to a gene: 9. There are 15 residues in the CDR3. The CDR3 is CASSLKRGQAVPQHF. CDR3 in DNA: TGTGCCAGCAGCTTAAAAAGGGGACAGGCGGTGCCCCAGCATTTT.

V is TRBV14 and J is TRBJ2-3; no clear D gene. With 4 bases removed from V and 3 bases from J, the gap between germline ends came to 8 bases. CDR3 length: 13 residues. Germline values: CDR1 SGHDN, CDR2 FVKESK. The chain's CDR3 is CASSPLGTDTQYF. Here the CDR3 DNA reads TGTGCCAGCAGCCCATTGGGGACAGATACGCAGTATTTT.

This clone was counted a few times. The same CDR3 also results from other DNA sequences found in this sample. The rearrangement joins TRBV29-1 to TRBJ2-7, with a weak D call TRBD1 (5 bases). Trimming left V 0 bases short and J 5 bases short, with 8 bases between. The CDR3 is made up of 12 amino acids. Germline CDR1 is SQVTM and CDR2 is ANQGSEA. DNA for the CDR3: TGCAGCGTTGAAGACAGGGCGGACGAGCAGTACTTC. Its protein is CSVEDRADEQYF.

The chain recombines TRBV11-2 with TRBJ2-1, with D uncertain. Germline values: CDR1 SGHAT, CDR2 FQNNGV. V was pared by 7 bases and J by 1 base, with 14 bases between. CDR3 length equals 15 residues. The CDR3 DNA reads TGTGCCAGCAACCGACAAGGTGGGTCCTACAATGAGCAGTTCTTC. Protein product: CASNRQGGSYNEQFF.

The J gene is TRBJ2-2, the V gene TRBV15, with D hard to call. The CDR3 runs 19 residues. CDR1 and CDR2 from the germline V gene are LNHNV and YYDKDF (reference sequence). The germline V and J ends were trimmed by 0 bases and 0 bases, with 17 bases remaining between them. The CDR3 protein is CATSRDPQQSFPNTGELFF. DNA of the CDR3: TGTGCCACCAGCAGAGATCCGCAGCAGTCCTTTCCGAACACCGGGGAGCTGTTTTTT.

V usage is TRBV27 and J usage is TRBJ2-7; either TRBD1 or TRBD2 may fit D (5 bases each). Germline V gene sequence: CDR1 MNHEY, CDR2 SMNVEV (reference sequence). The CDR3 consists of 15 residues. The V and J ends lost 7 bases and 0 bases respectively, with 16 bases between them. CDR3 in amino acids: CASKPTGGFSYEQYF. The CDR3 DNA is TGTGCCAGCAAACCGACTGGGGGTTTCTCCTACGAGCAGTACTTC.